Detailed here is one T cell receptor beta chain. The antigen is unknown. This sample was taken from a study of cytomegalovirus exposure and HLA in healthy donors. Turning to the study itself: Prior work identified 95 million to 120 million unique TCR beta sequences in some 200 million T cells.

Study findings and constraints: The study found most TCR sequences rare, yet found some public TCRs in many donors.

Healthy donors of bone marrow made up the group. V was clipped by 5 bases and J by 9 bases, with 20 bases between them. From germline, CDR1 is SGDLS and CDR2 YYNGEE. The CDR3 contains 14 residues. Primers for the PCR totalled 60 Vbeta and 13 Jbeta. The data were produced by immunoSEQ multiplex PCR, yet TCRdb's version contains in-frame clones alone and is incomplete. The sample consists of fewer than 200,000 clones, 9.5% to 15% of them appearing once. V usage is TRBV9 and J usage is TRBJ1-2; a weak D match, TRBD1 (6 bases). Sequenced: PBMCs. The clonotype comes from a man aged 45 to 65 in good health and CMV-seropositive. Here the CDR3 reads CASRDLVGAASYTF. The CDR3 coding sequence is TGTGCCAGCAGGGATCTCGTGGGGGCAGCAAGCTACACCTTC.